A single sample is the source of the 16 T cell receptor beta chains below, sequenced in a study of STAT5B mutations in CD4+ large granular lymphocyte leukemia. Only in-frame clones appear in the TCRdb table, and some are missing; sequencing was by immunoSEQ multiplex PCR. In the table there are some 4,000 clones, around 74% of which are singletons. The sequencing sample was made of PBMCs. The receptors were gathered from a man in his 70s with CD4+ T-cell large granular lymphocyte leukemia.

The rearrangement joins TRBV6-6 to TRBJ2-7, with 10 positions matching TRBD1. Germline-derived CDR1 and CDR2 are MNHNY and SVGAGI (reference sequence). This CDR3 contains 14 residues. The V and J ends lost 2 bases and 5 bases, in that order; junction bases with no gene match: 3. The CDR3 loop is CASSYPGQGNEQYF. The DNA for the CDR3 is TGTGCCAGCAGTTACCCGGGACAGGGGAACGAGCAGTACTTC.

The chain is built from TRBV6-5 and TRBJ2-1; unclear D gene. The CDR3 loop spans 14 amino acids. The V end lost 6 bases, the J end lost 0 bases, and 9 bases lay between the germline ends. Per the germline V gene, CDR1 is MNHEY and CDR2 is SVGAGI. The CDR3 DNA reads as TGTGCCAGCAGCCTCAGCCGCTCCTACAATGAGCAGTTCTTC. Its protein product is CASSLSRSYNEQFF.

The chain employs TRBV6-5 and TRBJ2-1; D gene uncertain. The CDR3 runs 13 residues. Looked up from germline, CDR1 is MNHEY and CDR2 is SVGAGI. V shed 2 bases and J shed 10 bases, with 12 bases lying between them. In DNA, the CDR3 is TGTGCCAGCAGTTACGAGCTTACTAAGGAGCAGTTCTTC. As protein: CASSYELTKEQFF.

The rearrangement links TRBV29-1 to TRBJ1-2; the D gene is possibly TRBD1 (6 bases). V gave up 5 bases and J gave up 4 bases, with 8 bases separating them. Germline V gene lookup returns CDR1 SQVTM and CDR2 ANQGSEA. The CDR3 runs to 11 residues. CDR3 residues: CSVRGTYGYTF. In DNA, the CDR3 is TGCAGCGTTAGGGGGACCTATGGCTACACCTTC.

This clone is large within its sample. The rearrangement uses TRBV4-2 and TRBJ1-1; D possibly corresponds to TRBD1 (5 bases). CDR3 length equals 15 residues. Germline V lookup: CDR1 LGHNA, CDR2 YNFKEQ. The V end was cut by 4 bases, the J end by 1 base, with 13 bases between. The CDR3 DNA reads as TGTGCCAGCAGCCCTCGTTCTGACAGGAACACTGAAGCTTTCTTT. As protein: CASSPRSDRNTEAFF.

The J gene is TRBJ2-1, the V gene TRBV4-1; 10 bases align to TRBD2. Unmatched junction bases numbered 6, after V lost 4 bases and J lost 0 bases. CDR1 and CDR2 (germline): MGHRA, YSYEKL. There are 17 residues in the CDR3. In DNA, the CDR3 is TGCGCCAGCAGCCTCACTAGCGGGGAGAGCTCCTACAATGAGCAGTTCTTC. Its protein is CASSLTSGESSYNEQFF.

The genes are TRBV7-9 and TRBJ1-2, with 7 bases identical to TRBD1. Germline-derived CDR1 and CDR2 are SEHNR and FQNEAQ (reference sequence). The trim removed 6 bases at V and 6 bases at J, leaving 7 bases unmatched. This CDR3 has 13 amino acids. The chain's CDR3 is CASSRDRADGYTF. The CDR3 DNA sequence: TGTGCCAGCAGTCGAGACAGGGCGGATGGCTACACCTTC.

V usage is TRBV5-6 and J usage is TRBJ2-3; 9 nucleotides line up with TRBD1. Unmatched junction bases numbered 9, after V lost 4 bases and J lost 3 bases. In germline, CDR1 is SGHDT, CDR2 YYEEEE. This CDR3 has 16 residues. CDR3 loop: CASSPETGGGTDTQYF. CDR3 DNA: TGTGCCAGCAGCCCGGAAACAGGGGGCGGGACAGATACGCAGTATTTT.

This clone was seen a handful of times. The chain's CDR3 is CSVGTDMNYGYTF. The CDR3, as DNA: TGCAGCGTTGGGACAGACATGAACTATGGCTACACCTTC. The chain carries TRBV29-1 and TRBJ1-2; possibly TRBD1 for D (6 bases). Germline assignment: CDR1 SQVTM and CDR2 ANQGSEA. Trimming removed 4 bases from V and 2 bases from J, with 11 bases in between. This CDR3 comprises 13 residues.

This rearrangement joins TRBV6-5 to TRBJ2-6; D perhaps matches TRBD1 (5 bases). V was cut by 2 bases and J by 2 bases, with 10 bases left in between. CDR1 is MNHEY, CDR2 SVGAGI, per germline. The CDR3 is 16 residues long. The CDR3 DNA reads TGTGCCAGCAGTTACAGGGGCAGGGCTGGGGCCAACGTCCTGACTTTC. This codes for CASSYRGRAGANVLTF.

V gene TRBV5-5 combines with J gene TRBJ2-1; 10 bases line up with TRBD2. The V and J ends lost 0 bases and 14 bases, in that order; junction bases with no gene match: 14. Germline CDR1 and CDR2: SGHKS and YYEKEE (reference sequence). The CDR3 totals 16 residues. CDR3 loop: CASSLGASGSQMGEFF. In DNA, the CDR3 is TGTGCCAGCAGCTTGGGGGCTAGCGGGAGCCAAATGGGAGAGTTCTTC.

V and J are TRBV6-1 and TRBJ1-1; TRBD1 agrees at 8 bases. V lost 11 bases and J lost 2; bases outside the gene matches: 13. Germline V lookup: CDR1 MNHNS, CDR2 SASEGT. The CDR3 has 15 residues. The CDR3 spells CASGQGAQGNTEAFF. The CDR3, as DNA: TGTGCCTCGGGCCAGGGGGCGCAGGGAAACACTGAAGCTTTCTTT.

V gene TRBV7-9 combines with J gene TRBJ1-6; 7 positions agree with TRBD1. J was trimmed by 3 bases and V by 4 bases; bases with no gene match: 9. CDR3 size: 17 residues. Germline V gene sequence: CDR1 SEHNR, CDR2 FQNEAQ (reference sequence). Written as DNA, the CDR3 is TGTGCCAGCAGCTCGGTCCGGGCAGGGGGCTATAATTCACCCCTCCACTTT. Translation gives CASSSVRAGGYNSPLHF.

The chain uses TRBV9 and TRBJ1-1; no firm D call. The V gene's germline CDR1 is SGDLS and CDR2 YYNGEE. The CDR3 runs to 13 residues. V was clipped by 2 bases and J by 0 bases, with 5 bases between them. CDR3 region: CASSVQMNTEAFF. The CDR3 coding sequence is TGTGCCAGCAGCGTCCAGATGAACACTGAAGCTTTCTTT.

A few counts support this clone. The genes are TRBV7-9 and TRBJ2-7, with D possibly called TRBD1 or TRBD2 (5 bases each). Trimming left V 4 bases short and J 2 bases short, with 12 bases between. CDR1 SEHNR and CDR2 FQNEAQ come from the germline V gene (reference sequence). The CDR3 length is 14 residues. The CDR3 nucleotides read TGTGCCAGCAGCTCCCGGGACGGACCCTACGAGCAGTACTTC. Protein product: CASSSRDGPYEQYF.

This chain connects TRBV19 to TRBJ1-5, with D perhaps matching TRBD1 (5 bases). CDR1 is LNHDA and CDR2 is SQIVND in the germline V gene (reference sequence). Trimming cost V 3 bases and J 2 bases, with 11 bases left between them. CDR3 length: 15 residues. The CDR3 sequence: CASSIGGEGNQPQHF. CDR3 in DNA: TGTGCCAGTAGTATCGGAGGGGAAGGCAATCAGCCCCAGCATTTT.